This entry lists 12 T cell receptor beta chains sequenced from one sample in a study of T-cell reconstitution after alpha-beta-depleted transplantation in children. Preparing the TCRbeta library involved the use of unique molecular identifiers. One entry per CDR3 protein results from TCRdb running MiXCR on the PCR reads. The table records 230,000 or so distinct CDR3 sequences, 12% of them present only once. The source material was PBMCs from the stem cell graft donor, sampled from the stem cell graft. Receptors originate from a human donor who donated a stem cell graft to a child with acute lymphoblastic leukemia.

This clonotype was observed at least ten times. V and J are TRBV9 and TRBJ1-2; 7 bases match TRBD1. CDR3 length: 15 residues. V lost 3 bases, J lost 0 bases, and 5 bases stayed unmatched. In germline, CDR1 is SGDLS, CDR2 YYNGEE. CDR3 bases: TGTGCCAGCAGCGCGGGACAGCACCCTAACTATGGCTACACCTTC. This translates into CASSAGQHPNYGYTF.

This clonotype was detected a few times. The V call is TRBV30, the J call TRBJ2-7; D gene ambiguous. Trimming left V 1 base short and J 9 bases short, with 10 bases between. Germline V lookup: CDR1 GTSNPN, CDR2 SVGIG (reference sequence). The CDR3 contains 11 residues. CDR3 sequence: CAWSGLEVQYF. CDR3 coding DNA: TGTGCCTGGAGTGGCCTTGAGGTGCAGTACTTC. The full variable domain, rest sourced from reference TRBV30 and TRBJ2-7, is SQTIHQWPATLVQPVGSPLSLECTVEGTSNPNLYWYRQAAGRGLQLLFYSVGIGQISSEVPQNLSASRPQDRQFILSSKKLLLSDSGFYLCAWSGLEVQYFGPGTRLTVT.

Ten or more counts support this clonotype. This sequence joins TRBV5-1 and TRBJ1-1, with D hard to call. The CDR3 has 14 amino acids. Deletions cut 1 base from V and 2 bases from J, with 9 bases between. Germline V lookup: CDR1 SGHRS, CDR2 YFSETQ. The CDR3 coding sequence is TGCGCCAGCAGCTTGAGTCAGAGCAACACTGAAGCTTTCTTT. Its translation: CASSLSQSNTEAFF.

This clonotype occurred many times. The genes are TRBV12-3 or TRBV12-4 and TRBJ1-1, with 7 bases aligning to TRBD1. Germline trimming cut 4 bases from V and 1 base from J; bases unmatched to any gene: 3. The CDR3 totals 14 residues. The CDR3, as DNA: TGTGCCAGCAGTTCAAGGGGGCAGAACACTGAAGCTTTCTTT. Amino acid sequence: CASSSRGQNTEAFF.

This clonotype occurred many times. The chain joins TRBV20-1 to TRBJ1-3, with TRBD1 matching over 10 bases. J was trimmed by 2 bases and V by 3 bases; bases with no gene match: 4. This CDR3 region has 15 residues. The germline CDR1 and CDR2 sequences are DFQATT and SNEGSKA (reference sequence). In nucleotides, the CDR3 is TGCAGTGCTAGGGGGGACAGGGGAACTGGAAACACCATATATTTT. Translated, it gives CSARGDRGTGNTIYF.

The sample holds many counts of this clonotype. Here the CDR3 reads CASRNIGANEKLFF. Written as DNA, the CDR3 is TGTGCCAGCAGGAATATAGGAGCTAATGAAAAACTGTTTTTT. V is TRBV3-1 and J is TRBJ1-4; D unresolved. V dropped 6 bases and J dropped 3 bases, with 11 bases sitting between them. This CDR3 comprises 14 residues. Germline V gene data show CDR1 as LGHDT and CDR2 as YNNKEL (reference sequence).

This clonotype was counted ten times or more. The V gene is TRBV11-2, the J gene TRBJ1-6; TRBD1 matches 8 bases. V shed 6 bases and J 5 bases; nucleotides not matched to a gene: 6. Germline CDR1 and CDR2: SGHAT and FQNNGV. There are 15 residues in the CDR3. CDR3 protein: CASRLQGGDNSPLHF. The CDR3 coding sequence is TGTGCCAGCAGACTACAGGGGGGGGATAATTCACCCCTCCACTTT.

There are many counts of this clonotype. The chain links TRBV12-3 or TRBV12-4 to TRBJ2-5, with D unresolved. CDR3 size: 14 residues. The V gene lost 4 bases and the J gene lost 2 bases, with 11 bases spanning the gap. The CDR3 DNA follows: TGTGCCAGCAGTTCATCCGACTGGCAAGAGACCCAGTACTTC. Protein: CASSSSDWQETQYF.

This clonotype has a count of ten or more. This sequence joins TRBV19 and TRBJ1-5; D gene unclear. CDR3 length: 15 residues. V shed 1 base and J shed 5 bases, with 12 bases lying between them. Germline values: CDR1 LNHDA, CDR2 SQIVND (reference sequence). In DNA form, the CDR3 reads TGTGCCAGTAGTATAGGGGCTCGTCATGATCAGCCCCAGCATTTT. Amino acids: CASSIGARHDQPQHF.

This clonotype occurred many times. This chain connects TRBV10-3 to TRBJ2-3, with unresolved D. The CDR3 runs 13 residues. From germline, CDR1 is ENHRY and CDR2 SYGVKD. Between the trimmed V and J ends, which lost 2 bases and 3 bases, there was a span of 6 bases. The CDR3 DNA is TGTGCCATCAGTGAGGGGGAAACAGATACGCAGTATTTT. This encodes CAISEGETDTQYF.

This clonotype was seen just once. J is TRBJ2-3 and V is TRBV7-3; tentatively, D is TRBD2 (5 bases). The CDR3 is 14 amino acids. V gave up 2 bases and J gave up 7 bases, with 13 bases separating them. The V gene's germline CDR1 is SGHTA and CDR2 FQGTGA. CDR3 region: CASSLLAGLHTQYF. DNA for the CDR3: TGTGCCAGCAGCTTACTCGCGGGTCTTCATACGCAGTATTTT.

In this sample, this clonotype turned up many times. The chain's CDR3 is CASSSKQFNTEAFF. CDR3 nucleotide sequence: TGTGCCAGCAGTTCAAAACAGTTTAACACTGAAGCTTTCTTT. The V call is TRBV6-5, the J call TRBJ1-1, with unresolved D. Trimming took off 4 bases at V and 2 bases at J, with 11 bases between the two ends. This CDR3 is 14 amino acids long. CDR1 MNHEY and CDR2 SVGAGI come from the germline V gene.